This T cell receptor beta chain was identified in a study of vaccination and CD4 T cells after COVID-19. Study background: A CEFX pool, an HIV-1 Nef pool, or else no peptide went into the control cultures.

Whole-study results and caveats: Of the reactive clones in convalescent patients, a median around 83% showed up only post-vaccination.

Described treatment: approximately nine-day PBMC culture with coronavirus spike peptide pools or control peptides (ViraFEST assay). The Oncomine TCR Beta short-read assay sequenced DNA from cultured CD4+ T cells. Via MiXCR, TCRdb re-called the PCR reads, giving one row per CDR3 protein. The repertoire holds 12,000 or so distinct CDR3 sequences, with under 35% as singletons. The CDR3 contains 14 residues. Trimming pared 0 bases from V and 6 bases from J, leaving 11 bases between. Germline-derived CDR1 and CDR2 are MNHEY and SVGAGI. Comments on this clonotype: Its antigen remains unknown.

The material was CD4+ T cells from blood, cultured in vitro, obtained before SARS-CoV-2 vaccination. The TCR was taken from a human donor who received a COVID-19 vaccine. The J gene is TRBJ1-1, the V gene TRBV6-5, with D hard to call. This CDR3 is CASSYSRQRPEAFF. The CDR3 DNA is TGTGCCAGCAGTTACTCACGGCAACGACCTGAAGCTTTCTTT.